Included here is one T cell receptor beta chain sequence, with context. Its antigen is currently unknown. One end of the junction is discordant with germline, which a read error may explain. This sample stems from a study of T cell repertoires in cytomegalovirus infection. In the study overall: CMV infection together with matching HLA type was indicated by public TCR beta signatures. Findings of the study overall: The ex vivo response was dominated by HLA-C-restricted CMV-specific TCR beta clonotypes. Individuals carrying CMV plus the relevant HLA were identified by cumulative frequency of public TCR beta families.

In TCRdb, the reads were re-called with MiXCR into one record per CDR3 protein. The data hold hundreds of thousands of distinct CDR3 sequences, with under 40% observed a single time. The V gene's germline CDR1 is SGHTA and CDR2 FQGNSA. The CDR3 is 14 amino acids. V is TRBV7-2 and J is TRBJ2-5; D is undetermined. This sequence was found in a human donor in good health (CMV status not recorded). Some clones in this sample may be carry-over from other donors' samples. The sequenced sample was PBMCs. The CDR3 region is CACSTVTRDGTQYF. The CDR3 DNA reads as TGTGCCTGCAGCACCGTTACCCGAGACGGGACCCAGTACTTC. Based on the CDR3 plus reference TRBV7-2 and TRBJ2-5, the full variable domain is GAGVSQSPSNKVTEKGKDVELRCDPISGHTALYWYRQSLGQGLEFLIYFQGNSAPDKSGLPSDRFSAERTGGSVSTLTIQRTQQEDSAVYLCACSTVTRDGTQYFGPGTRLLVL.